Shown below are 20 T cell receptor beta chains from a single sample sequenced in a study of shared clonotypes between healthy human individuals. The data were produced by immunoSEQ multiplex PCR, yet TCRdb's version contains in-frame clones alone and is incomplete. The sample carries hundreds of thousands of clones, 60% to 80% recorded once. The sample consisted of PBMCs. The receptors were gathered from a woman aged 35 to 49 in good health. Some clones in this sample may be carry-over from other donors' samples.

The chain combines TRBV11-3 with TRBJ2-3; no clear D gene. Per germline, CDR1 SGHNT and CDR2 YENEEA. The CDR3 is 16 residues long. With 1 base removed from V and 0 bases from J, the gap between germline ends came to 11 bases. For the CDR3, the DNA is TGTGCCAGCAGCTTAGGGATGACGGCTAGCACAGATACGCAGTATTTT. Translating it yields CASSLGMTASTDTQYF.

Worth noting for this clone: The identical CDR3 is also encoded by other nucleotide sequences in the sample. The V and J genes are TRBV19 and TRBJ2-1; 8 bases agree with TRBD2. CDR3 length: 16 amino acids. V dropped 0 bases and J dropped 3; count of bases not matched to a gene: 4. Germline V gives CDR1 LNHDA, CDR2 SQIVND (reference sequence). CDR3 bases: TGTGCCAGTAGTATAGAGGCGGCGGGAGGCTACAATGAGCAGTTCTTC. Translation gives CASSIEAAGGYNEQFF.

The V call is TRBV30, the J call TRBJ1-1; D is ambiguous. Germline V gives CDR1 GTSNPN, CDR2 SVGIG (reference sequence). V lost 3 bases and J 4 bases, leaving 9 bases between the germline ends. The CDR3 totals 12 residues. The CDR3 loop reads CAWRIGVTEAFF. DNA for the CDR3: TGTGCCTGGAGAATAGGTGTCACTGAAGCTTTCTTT. Complete variable domain (other parts from reference TRBV30 and TRBJ1-1): SQTIHQWPATLVQPVGSPLSLECTVEGTSNPNLYWYRQAAGRGLQLLFYSVGIGQISSEVPQNLSASRPQDRQFILSSKKLLLSDSGFYLCAWRIGVTEAFFGQGTRLTVV.

V is TRBV30 and J is TRBJ2-1; a possible D gene is TRBD2 (6 bases). Trimming pared 2 bases from V and 6 bases from J, leaving 17 bases between. The length of the CDR3 is 15 residues. CDR1 is GTSNPN, CDR2 SVGIG, per germline (reference sequence). CDR3: CAWSRAGLAFNEQFF. The CDR3 DNA reads as TGTGCCTGGAGTAGGGCGGGACTGGCCTTCAATGAGCAGTTCTTC.

A remark on this clone: A read error may be the cause here, since a much bigger clone is one base away. This is likely a read error, given that the CDR3 carries no conserved phenylalanine or tryptophan at its end. The chain employs TRBV6-1 and TRBJ2-7; TRBD2 matches 10 bases. J was trimmed by 4 bases and V by 2 bases; bases with no gene match: 5. The germline V gene encodes CDR1 MNHNS and CDR2 SASEGT. The CDR3 is 15 residues long. In DNA, the CDR3 is TGTGCCAGCAGTGAACTAGCGGGAGTGAGGTACGAGCAGTACCTC. Its protein product is CASSELAGVRYEQYL.

The chain joins TRBV5-4 to TRBJ1-2; 9 bases line up with TRBD1. The length of the CDR3 is 14 residues. CDR1 is SGHNT and CDR2 is YYREEE in the germline V gene (reference sequence). V lost 4 bases to trimming and J lost 7 bases; unmatched junction nucleotides: 8. The CDR3 DNA reads as TGTGCCAGCAGCGAGCGGACAGGGGTGTTTGGCTACACCTTC. Amino acid sequence: CASSERTGVFGYTF.

The genes are TRBV19 and TRBJ1-3; D call uncertain. Germline-derived CDR1 and CDR2 are LNHDA and SQIVND (reference sequence). Trimming pared 0 bases from V and 0 bases from J, leaving 12 bases between. The CDR3 loop spans 17 amino acids. CDR3 DNA sequence: TGTGCCAGTAGTATAGATCGCTACGATTACTCTGGAAACACCATATATTTT. This encodes CASSIDRYDYSGNTIYF.

Worth noting for this clone: A far larger clone is just one base off, so this is likely a read error. This chain links TRBV7-9 with TRBJ2-5; 9 bases fit TRBD1. Trimming took 5 bases from V and 4 from J; bases not matched to a gene: 11. Germline V CDR1 and CDR2: SEHNR, FQNEAQ (reference sequence). The CDR3 length is 16 residues. As DNA, the CDR3 is TGTGCCAGCAGCCTCCGGGACAGGGCTTACCGAGAGACCCAGTACTTC. Residues: CASSLRDRAYRETQYF.

The sample holds one count of this clone. The rearrangement uses TRBV6-6 and TRBJ1-2; D not certain. CDR1 and CDR2 (germline): MNHNY, SVGAGI (reference sequence). The V gene lost 7 bases and the J gene lost 9 bases, with 12 bases spanning the gap. The CDR3 totals 11 residues. CDR3 nucleotides: TGTGCCAGCACCACCGGGGTGTGCTACACCTTC. The encoded protein is CASTTGVCYTF.

As regards this clone: Since a much larger clone is just one base distant, this may be a read error. The V and J genes are TRBV5-1 and TRBJ2-1, with TRBD2 identical over 13 bases. Germline V gene data show CDR1 as SGHRS and CDR2 as YFSETQ. CDR3 size: 16 residues. V shed 4 bases, J shed 3 bases, and the junction held 4 bases outside the gene matches. This CDR3 is CASSPGTSGNYNEQFF. CDR3 sequence (DNA): TGCGCCAGCAGCCCCGGGACTAGCGGGAACTACAATGAGCAGTTCTTC.

The V and J genes are TRBV5-4 and TRBJ2-1; 8 bases match TRBD1. The CDR3 sequence is 15 residues long. The V gene's germline CDR1 is SGHNT and CDR2 YYREEE (reference sequence). V lost 6 bases and J lost 6; bases outside the gene matches: 11. The DNA for the CDR3 is TGTGCCAGCACCTTAGACAGGGGTTCCCCCAATGAGCAGTTCTTC. The encoded protein is CASTLDRGSPNEQFF.

The chain recombines TRBV5-4 with TRBJ2-1; TRBD1 matches 8 bases. Germline V CDR1 and CDR2: SGHNT, YYREEE (reference sequence). V was pared by 4 bases and J by 8 bases, with 11 bases of the junction left unmatched. The CDR3 runs to 15 residues. The CDR3 DNA sequence: TGTGCCAGCAGCCCCGAACCGGGACAGGCTTATGAGCAGTTCTTC. Its translation is CASSPEPGQAYEQFF. Full variable domain (rest looked up from reference TRBV5-4 and TRBJ2-1): ETGVTQSPTHLIKTRGQQVTLRCSSQSGHNTVSWYQQALGQGPQFIFQYYREEENGRGNFPPRFSGLQFPNYSSELNVNALELDDSALYLCASSPEPGQAYEQFFGPGTRLTVL.

In regard to this clone: A far larger clone is off by one base, so a read error is likely. Other DNA sequences of this sample code for an identical CDR3. The chain combines TRBV7-9 with TRBJ2-5, with D possibly being TRBD2 (6 bases). The germline CDR1 and CDR2 sequences are SEHNR and FQNEAQ (reference sequence). The germline V and J ends were trimmed by 4 bases and 3 bases, with 18 bases remaining between them. This CDR3 is 16 amino acids long. Written as DNA, the CDR3 is TGTGCCAGCAGCTCCTTCCCTAGTAGCGGAGAAGAGACCCAGTACTTC. Translation gives CASSSFPSSGEETQYF.

A note on this clone: A far larger clone is only one base removed, so a read error is likely. This rearrangement joins TRBV15 to TRBJ1-4, with TRBD1 matching 12 bases. The CDR3 has 16 amino acids. V trimming: 1 base; J trimming: 7 bases; junction bases outside the gene matches: 4. CDR1 and CDR2 from the germline V gene are LNHNV and YYDKDF (reference sequence). The CDR3 DNA is TGTGCCACCAGCAGAGTTTCGGGACAGGGGGCTGAAAAACTGTTTTTT. Its translation is CATSRVSGQGAEKLFF.

J is TRBJ2-7 and V is TRBV7-2, with 13 bases identical to TRBD2. CDR3 length: 16 amino acids. V shed 5 bases and J 2 bases; nucleotides not matched to a gene: 6. The germline gives CDR1 SGHTA, CDR2 FQGNSA. The CDR3 is CASSPLGLAGPYEQYF. The CDR3 DNA reads TGTGCCAGCAGCCCGCTGGGACTAGCGGGGCCCTACGAGCAGTACTTC.

The rearrangement uses TRBV28 and TRBJ1-3; D is unclear. The CDR3 has 14 residues. Between the trimmed V and J ends, which lost 3 bases and 0 bases, there was a span of 6 bases. CDR1 and CDR2 (germline): MDHEN, SYDVKM. The CDR3 DNA reads as TGTGCCAGCAGTTTGGGTAACTCTGGAAACACCATATATTTT. The encoded protein is CASSLGNSGNTIYF.

The rearrangement uses TRBV27 and TRBJ1-1; D perhaps matches TRBD1 (6 bases). V lost 4 bases, J lost 2 bases, and 14 bases lay in between. CDR1 and CDR2 (germline): MNHEY, SMNVEV (reference sequence). The CDR3 consists of 15 residues. For the CDR3, the DNA is TGTGCCAGCAGTTCCAACAGGGAAGCAAACACTGAAGCTTTCTTT. It is translated as CASSSNREANTEAFF.

This clone came up a few times. The chain carries TRBV5-1 and TRBJ2-5; TRBD1 is a possible D gene (6 bases). With 4 bases removed from V and 5 bases from J, the gap between germline ends came to 18 bases. The germline gives CDR1 SGHRS, CDR2 YFSETQ. The CDR3 runs 15 residues. CDR3 loop: CASSEGDDDWETQYF. Here the CDR3 DNA reads TGCGCCAGCAGCGAGGGGGACGATGACTGGGAGACCCAGTACTTC.

The rearrangement joins TRBV7-2 to TRBJ1-4; the D is unclear. The CDR3 loop spans 14 amino acids. Germline lookup yields CDR1 SGHTA and CDR2 FQGNSA. Trimming removed 0 bases from V and 2 bases from J, with 4 bases in between. In DNA, the CDR3 is TGTGCCAGCAGCTTAGCAGGGACTAATGAAAAACTGTTTTTT. Translated: CASSLAGTNEKLFF.

The chain is built from TRBV5-1 and TRBJ1-1; 7 bases are shared with TRBD1. From germline, CDR1 is SGHRS and CDR2 YFSETQ. The CDR3 is 16 amino acids. The V gene end was trimmed by 3 bases and the J gene end by 5 bases; junction bases not matched to a gene: 13. The CDR3 nucleotides are TGCGCCAGCAGCTCCATGGCCGGGACAGTTAATACTGAAGCTTTCTTT. It yields the protein CASSSMAGTVNTEAFF. Variable domain in full (rest from reference TRBV5-1 and TRBJ1-1): KAGVTQTPRYLIKTRGQQVTLSCSPISGHRSVSWYQQTPGQGLQFLFEYFSETQRNKGNFPGRFSGRQFSNSRSEMNVSTLELGDSALYLCASSSMAGTVNTEAFFGQGTRLTVV.